Following are 27 T cell receptor beta chains from one sample sequenced in a study of blood T cell repertoires in COVID-19. Profiling relied on immunoSEQ multiplex PCR, and the TCRdb table lists in-frame clones only, not all of them. The table records 210,000 or so clones, 85% of them present only once. Sequenced sample: peripheral blood. Receptors were obtained from a man in his fifties or sixties with COVID-19, enrolled during active disease.

The rearrangement joins TRBV30 to TRBJ1-2, with 7 bases that match TRBD1. Looked up from germline, CDR1 is GTSNPN and CDR2 is SVGIG (reference sequence). This CDR3 is built from 13 residues. Unmatched junction bases numbered 13, after V lost 6 bases and J lost 9 bases. For the CDR3, the DNA is TGTGCCTGCCCCAGACAACAGGGGTTGAGCTACACCTTC. Translating it yields CACPRQQGLSYTF.

This chain connects TRBV4-1 to TRBJ1-4; TRBD1 matches at 9 bases. The CDR3 sequence is 17 residues long. Germline V gene sequence: CDR1 MGHRA, CDR2 YSYEKL. V shed 0 bases and J 5 bases; nucleotides not matched to a gene: 7. DNA for the CDR3: TGCGCCAGCAGCCAAGATCCAGGACAGGGGAAAAATGAAAAACTGTTTTTT. Residues: CASSQDPGQGKNEKLFF.

About this clone: Other DNA sequences in this sample translate to the same CDR3. The chain joins TRBV4-1 to TRBJ2-2, with D uncertain. The germline gives CDR1 MGHRA, CDR2 YSYEKL. This CDR3 has 15 residues. Trimming removed 0 bases at V and 0 bases at J, with 5 bases between. In DNA form, the CDR3 reads TGCGCCAGCAGCCAAGACAGTGCGAACACCGGGGAGCTGTTTTTT. Its translation is CASSQDSANTGELFF.

The CDR3 DNA sequence: TGCGCCAGCAGCTTGGAAGGGACAGGGGTAGGTTCACCCCTCCACTTT. Its protein product is CASSLEGTGVGSPLHF. This chain connects TRBV5-1 to TRBJ1-6, with 10 bases matching TRBD1. Germline lookup yields CDR1 SGHRS and CDR2 YFSETQ. This CDR3 spans 16 amino acids. V lost 0 bases to trimming and J lost 9 bases; unmatched junction nucleotides: 6.

This chain joins TRBV29-1 and TRBJ1-5, with 9 bases aligning to TRBD1. The germline gives CDR1 SQVTM, CDR2 ANQGSEA. The CDR3 length is 14 residues. V dropped 4 bases and J dropped 3; count of bases not matched to a gene: 4. The CDR3 DNA reads TGCAGCGTTGTTGGGACAGGGCTCAATCAGCCCCAGCATTTT. It specifies CSVVGTGLNQPQHF.

Here the CDR3 DNA reads TGTGCCAGCAGCGCGACCTTACTACAGGGGGGGAACTATGGCTACACCTTC. Translation: CASSATLLQGGNYGYTF. The chain combines TRBV9 with TRBJ1-2; 8 bases match TRBD1. V lost 3 bases and J lost 2; bases outside the gene matches: 12. The germline V gene has CDR1 SGDLS and CDR2 YYNGEE. The CDR3 consists of 17 residues.

V is TRBV10-3 and J is TRBJ1-5; TRBD1 matches at 9 bases. Germline lookup yields CDR1 ENHRY and CDR2 SYGVKD. V dropped 0 bases and J dropped 6; count of bases not matched to a gene: 3. The CDR3 runs 15 residues. The CDR3 here is CAISESQGAGQPQHF. Written as DNA, the CDR3 is TGTGCCATCAGTGAGTCACAGGGGGCGGGTCAGCCCCAGCATTTT.

J is TRBJ2-7 and V is TRBV2; 7 bases agree with TRBD2. Germline trimming cut 3 bases from V and 4 bases from J; bases unmatched to any gene: 6. CDR1 SNHLY and CDR2 FYNNEI come from the germline V gene. This CDR3 is built from 14 residues. The CDR3 loop reads CASSDGRGRYEQYF. The DNA of the CDR3 is TGTGCCAGCAGTGACGGGCGGGGGAGGTACGAGCAGTACTTC.

This rearrangement joins TRBV24-1 to TRBJ2-2; the D is unclear. The germline CDR1 and CDR2 sequences are KGHDR and SFDVKD. Trimming took 1 base from V and 1 from J, leaving 6 bases between them. There are 15 residues in the CDR3. CDR3 DNA: TGTGCCACCAGTGATTTCGGAGAGAACACCGGGGAGCTGTTTTTT. Protein: CATSDFGENTGELFF.

V is TRBV6-6 and J is TRBJ1-1; 9 nucleotides match TRBD1. V shed 5 bases, J shed 0 bases, and the junction held 16 bases outside the gene matches. Per the germline V gene, CDR1 is MNHNY and CDR2 is SVGAGI (reference sequence). This CDR3 spans 19 amino acids. The CDR3 loop is CASSPTPGQGLGMNTEAFF. The CDR3 DNA reads TGTGCCAGCAGTCCCACCCCGGGACAGGGCTTGGGAATGAACACTGAAGCTTTCTTT.

The V call is TRBV6-5, the J call TRBJ2-5; D might be TRBD2 (6 bases). The CDR3 is 13 amino acids. The V gene lost 6 bases and the J gene lost 5 bases, with 13 bases spanning the gap. The germline CDR1 and CDR2 sequences are MNHEY and SVGAGI. CDR3 sequence reads: CASRRGSAETQYF. CDR3 nucleotide sequence: TGTGCCAGCAGGCGGGGTAGCGCGGAGACCCAGTACTTC.

The rearrangement joins TRBV30 to TRBJ2-7, with 11 bases that match TRBD1. The CDR3 totals 14 residues. With V trimmed by 2 bases and J by 3 bases, 3 bases remained unmatched. Germline V gives CDR1 GTSNPN, CDR2 SVGIG (reference sequence). CDR3 protein: CAWSPGTGGYEQYF. DNA of the CDR3: TGTGCCTGGAGTCCCGGGACAGGGGGCTACGAGCAGTACTTC.

The chain has TRBV28 and TRBJ2-7; 9 bases fit TRBD2. Germline CDR1 and CDR2: MDHEN and SYDVKM. The CDR3 is 14 residues long. J was trimmed by 3 bases and V by 3 bases; bases with no gene match: 3. The DNA for the CDR3 is TGTGCCAGCAGTTTGGGGACTAGCATCTACGAGCAGTACTTC. This translates into CASSLGTSIYEQYF.

This sequence joins TRBV7-3 and TRBJ1-2, with D maybe TRBD1 (6 bases). CDR3 length: 14 residues. CDR1 is SGHTA and CDR2 is FQGTGA in the germline V gene. Trimming removed 5 bases from V and 2 bases from J, with 12 bases in between. The CDR3 sequence: CASSPYTGNYGYTF. CDR3 DNA sequence: TGTGCCAGCAGCCCCTACACAGGGAACTATGGCTACACCTTC. Variable domain in full (rest from reference TRBV7-3 and TRBJ1-2): GAGVSQTPSNKVTEKGKYVELRCDPISGHTALYWYRQSLGQGPEFLIYFQGTGAADDSGLPNDRFFAVRPEGSVSTLKIQRTERGDSAVYLCASSPYTGNYGYTFGSGTRLTVV.

A single count supports this clone. This chain uses TRBV19 with TRBJ2-1; TRBD2 agrees at 7 bases. Germline V gene data show CDR1 as LNHDA and CDR2 as SQIVND (reference sequence). The trim removed 1 base at V and 9 bases at J, leaving 9 bases unmatched. The CDR3 runs 15 residues. The CDR3 protein is CASSIGAGVKGEQFF. The CDR3 DNA is TGTGCCAGTAGTATAGGGGCGGGGGTCAAGGGTGAGCAGTTCTTC.

The V and J genes are TRBV6-5 and TRBJ1-2; D is unresolved. CDR1 MNHEY and CDR2 SVGAGI come from the germline V gene. Trimming cost V 6 bases and J 2 bases, with 10 bases left between them. CDR3 length: 13 amino acids. The CDR3 spells CASRKTSNYGYTF. The CDR3 nucleotides are TGTGCCAGCAGAAAGACAAGCAACTATGGCTACACCTTC.

The chain is built from TRBV19 and TRBJ1-1; D gene unclear. The V and J ends lost 4 bases and 4 bases respectively, with 13 bases between them. Per the germline V gene, CDR1 is LNHDA and CDR2 is SQIVND (reference sequence). The CDR3 spans 14 residues. The CDR3 reads CASSKGREGTEAFF. In DNA form, the CDR3 reads TGTGCCAGTAGTAAAGGCCGGGAGGGCACTGAAGCTTTCTTT.

The chain is built from TRBV2 and TRBJ2-7, with TRBD1 matching 10 bases. The CDR3 is 14 amino acids. Germline V gene data show CDR1 as SNHLY and CDR2 as FYNNEI. V was clipped by 3 bases and J by 5 bases; unmatched bases: 4. CDR3 nucleotide sequence: TGTGCCAGCAGTGAGGACAGGGGGTTGAACGAGCAGTACTTC. Translated, it gives CASSEDRGLNEQYF.

The V gene is TRBV12-5, the J gene TRBJ2-2, with TRBD1 as a possible D gene (6 bases). V was pared by 8 bases and J by 7 bases, with 17 bases between. The CDR3 length is 14 residues. Germline assignment: CDR1 LGHNT and CDR2 FRNRAP. The CDR3 is CASIPLRGLGELFF. The CDR3 DNA reads TGTGCTAGTATCCCACTCAGGGGTCTCGGGGAGCTGTTTTTT.

The chain has TRBV5-1 and TRBJ2-2; possibly TRBD1 for D (7 bases). The CDR3 covers 17 residues. V was shortened by 6 bases and J by 5 bases, with 23 bases between the two germline ends. Germline CDR1 reads SGHRS; CDR2 reads YFSETQ. CDR3 amino acids: CASTPGGPGRGTGELFF. The CDR3 coding sequence is TGCGCCAGCACCCCAGGGGGACCTGGCCGGGGGACCGGGGAGCTGTTTTTT.

The rearrangement links TRBV27 to TRBJ2-1; 7 bases map to TRBD1. Germline V lookup: CDR1 MNHEY, CDR2 SMNVEV (reference sequence). The V gene end was trimmed by 6 bases and the J gene end by 8 bases; junction bases not matched to a gene: 13. This CDR3 has 15 amino acids. CDR3 protein: CASRPDRASTDEQFF. The CDR3 bases are TGTGCCAGCAGGCCCGACAGGGCGTCTACGGATGAGCAGTTCTTC.

The table lists this clone with a count of one. The rearrangement joins TRBV15 to TRBJ2-3; D remains ambiguous. The CDR3 totals 14 residues. Germline CDR1 is LNHNV and CDR2 is YYDKDF (reference sequence). The ends were cut back, 0 bases at V and 1 base at J, with 5 bases in the middle. CDR3 bases: TGTGCCACCAGCAGAGATCTCCGCACAGATACGCAGTATTTT. Its translation is CATSRDLRTDTQYF.

The chain links TRBV7-9 to TRBJ1-2, with TRBD1 matching over 8 bases. CDR3 length: 15 amino acids. The V gene's germline CDR1 is SEHNR and CDR2 FQNEAQ (reference sequence). The J segment lost 0 bases and the V segment lost 5 bases, leaving 5 bases of the junction unmatched. CDR3 DNA sequence: TGTGCCAGCAGCCTGACAGGGGTCCCTAACTATGGCTACACCTTC. Its protein is CASSLTGVPNYGYTF.

This chain uses TRBV24-1 with TRBJ1-4, with 7 bases identical to TRBD1. V gave up 7 bases and J gave up 6 bases; unmatched junction bases: 10. Germline lookup yields CDR1 KGHDR and CDR2 SFDVKD. This CDR3 contains 15 residues. The CDR3 here is CATSPSGQGDEKLFF. The CDR3 DNA is TGTGCCACCAGCCCCTCGGGGCAGGGGGATGAAAAACTGTTTTTT.

The V gene is TRBV21-1, the J gene TRBJ2-3; whether TRBD1, the table's D call, matches the DNA was not checked. TRBV21-1 constitutes a pseudogene. This CDR3 has 17 residues. CDR3 sequence reads: CASSKFRGDRGTDTQYF. DNA for the CDR3: TGTGCCAGCAGCAAATTTCGGGGGGACAGGGGCACAGATACGCAGTATTTT.

The sample holds one count of this clone. CDR3 nucleotides: TGTGCCAGCAGCGCCCGCCGTGGGACTGCGGGGAACACTGAAGCTTTCTTT. Protein: CASSARRGTAGNTEAFF. V usage is TRBV7-8 and J usage is TRBJ1-1; tentative D call: TRBD1 (5 bases). V lost 5 bases to trimming and J lost 1 base, with 20 bases between them. The CDR3 covers 17 residues. Germline-derived CDR1 and CDR2 are SGHVS and FQNEAQ.

The rearrangement uses TRBV29-1 and TRBJ2-5, with a weak D call TRBD2 (5 bases). The CDR3 runs 12 residues. Germline assignment: CDR1 SQVTM and CDR2 ANQGSEA. Deletions cut 4 bases from V and 4 bases from J, with 10 bases between. The CDR3 spells CSVGEGSETQYF. The DNA for the CDR3 is TGCAGCGTTGGTGAGGGTTCAGAGACCCAGTACTTC. The variable domain in full, completed from reference TRBV29-1 and TRBJ2-5, reads SAVISQKPSRDICQRGTSLTIQCQVDSQVTMMFWYRQQPGQSLTLIATANQGSEATYESGFVIDKFPISRPNLTFSTLTVSNMSPEDSSIYLCSVGEGSETQYFGPGTRLLVL.